The clone carrying this TCR beta chain was observed a handful of times. What it recognizes is unknown. This sample was taken from a study of CD8 T cells in ankylosing spondylitis. Germline CDR1 is SGHNT and CDR2 is YYREEE (reference sequence). V was cut by 0 bases and J by 1 base, with 12 bases left in between. The CDR3 contains 16 residues. Study-wide results and caveats: A TCR beta motif of under 10 highly homologous variants seemed to mark ankylosing spondylitis blood. Previous work reported some of these motif variants in the synovial fluid and blood of reactive arthritis.

Using quantitative 5'-RACE with molecular barcodes, the authors made TCR beta libraries. TCRdb redid the calling of the 5' RACE reads with MiXCR, one entry per CDR3 protein. The sample carries 150,000 to 200,000 distinct CDR3 sequences, approximately 10% recorded once. This TCR came from a male donor with ankylosing spondylitis or in good health (not recorded which). The sequenced material came from blood, either unsorted or a sorted T cell fraction (not recorded which). This rearrangement joins TRBV5-4 to TRBJ2-3; D gene uncertain. CDR3 coding DNA: TGTGCCAGCAGCTTGGATGGCGGCCCCGGCACAGATACGCAGTATTTT. This encodes CASSLDGGPGTDTQYF.